This T cell receptor (beta chain) was recovered during a study of cytomegalovirus exposure and HLA in healthy donors (TCRdb year 2017). Background on the whole study: According to an earlier analysis of 587 of the donors, some 170 million T cells yielded 95 million to 140 million unique TCR beta sequences and 276 Gb of sequence data. An early release covering some 640 HLA-typed donors comprised about 300 gigabases of sequencing data and around 86 million unique TCR sequences. Of the roughly 400 genotyped donors, less than 85% were placed in the genetic ancestry cluster associated with self-reported Caucasian donors. The study aimed to test whether cataloging public T cell receptors could reveal signatures of past pathogen exposure. The study used immunosequencing to profile the T cell repertoires of some 600 subjects and linked those repertoires to cytomegalovirus serostatus. Along with the approximately 700-subject first cohort, a separate validation cohort of over 90 different subjects was used. The study combined high-throughput TCR immunosequencing, statistical association of individual TCRs with disease status, and machine learning to predict cytomegalovirus infection status. In a later analysis, previously published TCR beta repertoires from 550 to 750 donors were re-analyzed and high-resolution HLA genotyping was added so that TCR occurrence patterns could be studied. The later analysis used no new phenotypic data to find candidate immune exposures, relying instead on TCR beta sequences and their occurrence across donors. In an earlier analysis of about 590 of the donors, high-throughput TCR beta sequencing was used to judge whether each TCR beta V gene segment behaved as functional or pseudogenic. Donor age, sex, ethnicity and CMV serostatus were compiled together with the repertoire data. In a later genetic analysis, genome-wide SNP genotypes for 398 of the 666 donors were used, and that subset was treated as a discovery cohort. All discovery cohort repertoires had been generated on a single sequencing platform. HLA typing included class I and class II loci at four-digit resolution. Typing coverage differed by locus: A, B, C, DRB1 and DQB1 were typed in about 629-640 donors, DQA1 in 522, DPA1 in approximately 600, and DPB1 in about 450. Five DR-DQ haplotypes were handled as single units for association and clustering because linkage in the cohort was strong. Among 398 genotyped donors of the cohort, an average of about 220,000 unique TCR beta nucleotide sequences was sequenced per donor, of which about 19% were non-productive. On the study overall, not on this receptor specifically: It was suggested by the authors that the approach could potentially be generalized to other disease states and immunological phenotypes. Compared with equally common non-associated chains, HLA-associated TCR beta chains in a later analysis were more clonally expanded and had lower generation probabilities. Presence/absence analyses assumed roughly uniform sequencing depth across donors, an assumption that may not hold. Most CMV-associated TCR beta chains appeared to be HLA-restricted in a later analysis, and the HLA associations seemed to be driven largely by CMV exposure. An earlier analysis of some 560 of the donors showed that most TCR beta V segments appeared in productive rearrangements either about 87% or about 30% of the time, which broadly matched IMGT annotations. Over 15 rarely observed V segments, including chromosome 9 orphons, were excluded from the earlier analysis of almost 600 of the donors because counts were too low. The 87-base-pair reads could not distinguish some IMGT-functional V segments, including TRBV6-2 and TRBV6-3, so those segments were excluded. CMV serostatus was the only immune exposure information available for the cohort. A later analysis found that TCR association rates varied across HLA loci, with DRB1 alleles showing the most associated TCRs and HLA-C alleles the fewest. Strong co-occurrence of HLA alleles, especially DR and DQ, made assigning TCR associations to individual alleles difficult. In a later genetic analysis, a missense DCLRE1C variant was associated with V-gene and J-gene trimming of TCR beta chains, and the association was replicated in an independent cohort. The classifier was reported to diagnose cytomegalovirus status with high specificity and sensitivity in both the original and validation cohorts. Correlated functional status among segregating V segments might reflect linkage disequilibrium, but an unknown experimental factor could not be ruled out. A cluster of highly shared sequence variants was judged likely to be a technical artifact of the sequencing pipeline. At a false discovery rate of 0.05, a later analysis linked 16,951 TCR beta sequences to specific HLA alleles. Because HLA typing was missing for some donors at each locus, association tests included only the typed subset. Several of the top co-occurrence clusters appeared to be linked to parvovirus B19, influenza, CMV and Epstein-Barr virus, according to a later analysis. In vitro tests confirmed that a few of the cytomegalovirus-associated TCR beta chains recognize cytomegalovirus antigens. A further reported finding was that TCR beta sequences accurately predicted the HLA-A and HLA-B alleles for most subjects in the first cohort. Most TCR sequences were observed very rarely across donors, whereas some public TCRs were present in many individuals. According to a later genetic analysis, donors in an Asian-associated ancestry cluster had fewer N-insertions in productive TCRs than the roughly 700-donor mean. Only TCR beta chains were sequenced in this cohort, and the absence of alpha or paired-chain data limited detectable features. A total of fewer than 200 TCR beta chains were listed by the study as associated with cytomegalovirus.

The receptor library was made with the immunoSEQ multiplex PCR assay. For the multiplex PCR, a mixture combining 60 forward primers for TCR Vbeta segments and 13 reverse primers for TCR Jbeta segments was used. Amplification of the CDR3 region of rearranged TCR beta genes was performed with a multiplex PCR assay on genomic DNA. Amplified TCR beta libraries were sequenced as 87-base-pair reads on the Illumina HiSeq System. For the original study's pipeline: A later analysis counted approximately 84 million unique TCR beta chains across the 650 to 800 repertoires, and around 9.9 million of these chains were shared by at least two donors. To remove PCR and sequencing errors, raw reads were error-corrected and collapsed into unique sequences using a nearest-neighbor algorithm that merged closely related sequences. V, D and J gene segments were assigned by aligning CDR3 sequences to IMGT reference sequences. For a sequence to be retained, at least a six-nucleotide match to both a V gene segment and a J gene segment was required. A rearrangement was called productive if the CDR3 had no stop codons and remained in frame with V and J, and every other rearrangement was called non-productive. Following IMGT convention, CDR3 was defined as the stretch from the second conserved V-encoded cysteine up to the conserved J-encoded phenylalanine. The earlier analysis of about 620 of the donors excluded sequences that lacked an unambiguous match to a single V gene segment. An earlier analysis of 587 of the donors classified V segments as functional when productive rearrangements were above 56.7% and as segregating when the standard deviation between donors was above 5%. A statistical classification framework was built for diagnosing cytomegalovirus status from the catalog of TCR beta chain sequences. In a later analysis, V and J genes were assigned by comparing TCR nucleotide sequences against IMGT/GENE-DB human TR gene sequences. Using the TCRdist pipeline, a later analysis assigned CDR3 sequences along with most-parsimonious VDJ recombination scenarios. In a later analysis, every TCR beta chain was defined by the combination of its CDR3 amino acid sequence and its V-gene family, and reads without a unique V-gene family were dropped. To address suspected cross-contamination and a sequencing artifact, a later analysis removed under 600 highly shared, low-generation-probability nucleotide sequences. In a later analysis, a clonal expansion index was calculated for each public chain from normalized within-repertoire ranks of inferred template counts. Generation probabilities in a later analysis came from a VDJ recombination model fitted to out-of-frame rearrangements, and those results were checked against IGoR. Hypergeometric tests were used in a later analysis to score TCR-TCR, TCR-HLA and TCR-CMV co-occurrence, with a repertoire-size bias correction applied to the TCR pairs. To estimate false discovery rates, a later analysis permuted the HLA or CMV assignments 20 times. In a later analysis, co-occurring TCRs were grouped using DBSCAN, and TCRdist sequence similarity was added for clustering within HLA-allele-positive subsets. Repertoires with fewer than 30,000 or more than 120,000 public chains, plus five repertoires with anomalous nucleotide sharing, were excluded from co-occurrence clustering. In its TCRdb copy, this immuneACCESS table keeps in-frame sequences only and misses some clones. Where compared with another copy, unresolved V genes explain less than half of these, and the others have no known cause. V and J calls plus clone size are reproduced from that table; the DNA served to infer D and trimming. This sample has some 140,000 clones in its table, and about 76% of those were observed once. The ten top clones hold around 3.1% of the sample.

The cohort was made up of approximately 670 healthy bone marrow donors. At the time of sampling, all cohort members were nominally healthy, though unrecorded immune exposures were likely present. The donor tested CMV seronegative, placing the donor among the approximately 400 seronegative members of the cohort. A peripheral blood sample was provided by each donor, and peripheral blood mononuclear cells were used for TCR beta sequencing. The Qiagen DNeasy Blood Extraction Kit was used to extract genomic DNA from the blood cell samples. As encoded in the germline V gene (reference sequence), CDR1 is MNHEY while CDR2 is SMNVEV. The CDR3, from cysteine to phenylalanine, totals 14 residues. CDR3 DNA only is kept here, 42 bases in frame from base 1. V gives up 6 bases and J gives up 5 bases, and the segment between their germline ends measures 14 bases. On this clone itself: Its antigen has not been determined. Base qualities are not provided; no much larger clone lies one nucleotide away.

The specimen was PBMCs. The receptor chain draws on TRBV27 and TRBJ2-1, with a tentative D gene TRBD2 over 6 matching bases. The source of this sequence is a female donor in good health and CMV-seronegative. The DNA is as follows: TGTGCCAGCAGCGAACCGGGACTGAACAATGAGCAGTTCTTC. It encodes CASSEPGLNNEQFF.